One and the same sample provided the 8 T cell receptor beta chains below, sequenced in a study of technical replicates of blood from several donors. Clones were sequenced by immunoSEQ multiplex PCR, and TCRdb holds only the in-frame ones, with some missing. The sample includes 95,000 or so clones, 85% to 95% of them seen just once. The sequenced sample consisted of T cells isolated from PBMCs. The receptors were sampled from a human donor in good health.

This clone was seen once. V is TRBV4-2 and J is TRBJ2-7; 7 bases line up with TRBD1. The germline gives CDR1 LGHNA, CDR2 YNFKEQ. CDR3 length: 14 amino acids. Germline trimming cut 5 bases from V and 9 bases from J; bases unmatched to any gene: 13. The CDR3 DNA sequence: TGTGCCAGCAGCTGGGACAGCCACGACTTAGGGCAGTACTTC. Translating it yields CASSWDSHDLGQYF.

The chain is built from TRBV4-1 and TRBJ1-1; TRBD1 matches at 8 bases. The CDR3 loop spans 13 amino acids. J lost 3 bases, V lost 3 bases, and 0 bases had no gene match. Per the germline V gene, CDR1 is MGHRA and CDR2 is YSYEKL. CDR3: CASSQTGDTEAFF. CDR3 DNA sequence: TGCGCCAGCAGCCAGACAGGGGACACTGAAGCTTTCTTT.

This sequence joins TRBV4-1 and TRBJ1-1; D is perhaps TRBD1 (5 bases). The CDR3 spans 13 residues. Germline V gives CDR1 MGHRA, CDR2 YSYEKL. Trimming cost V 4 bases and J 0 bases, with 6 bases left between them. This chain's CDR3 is CASSRQLNTEAFF. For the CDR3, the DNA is TGCGCCAGCAGCCGACAGCTGAACACTGAAGCTTTCTTT.

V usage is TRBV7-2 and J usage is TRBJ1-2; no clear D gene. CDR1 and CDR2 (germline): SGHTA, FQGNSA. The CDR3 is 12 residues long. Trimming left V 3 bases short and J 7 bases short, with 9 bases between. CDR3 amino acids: CASSLQAPGYTF. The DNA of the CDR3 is TGTGCCAGCAGCTTGCAGGCTCCTGGCTACACCTTC.

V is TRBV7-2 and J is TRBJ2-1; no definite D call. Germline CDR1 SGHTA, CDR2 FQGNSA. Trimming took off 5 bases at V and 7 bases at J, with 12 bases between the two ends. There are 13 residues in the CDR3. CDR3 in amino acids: CASSAGSGNEQFF. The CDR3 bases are TGTGCCAGCAGCGCAGGATCTGGAAATGAGCAGTTCTTC. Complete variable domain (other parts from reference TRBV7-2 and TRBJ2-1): GAGVSQSPSNKVTEKGKDVELRCDPISGHTALYWYRQSLGQGLEFLIYFQGNSAPDKSGLPSDRFSAERTGGSVSTLTIQRTQQEDSAVYLCASSAGSGNEQFFGPGTRLTVL.

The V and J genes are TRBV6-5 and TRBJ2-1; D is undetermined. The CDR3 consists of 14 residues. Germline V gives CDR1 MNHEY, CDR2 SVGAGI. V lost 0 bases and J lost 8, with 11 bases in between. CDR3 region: CASSYSQRWDEQFF. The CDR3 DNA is TGTGCCAGCAGTTACTCCCAGAGGTGGGATGAGCAGTTCTTC.

This CDR3 is CAISELGTSVTDTQYF. CDR3 sequence (DNA): TGTGCCATCAGTGAGCTTGGGACTAGCGTCACAGATACGCAGTATTTT. The genes are TRBV10-3 and TRBJ2-3, with 10 bases aligning to TRBD2. V trimming: 2 bases; J trimming: 2 bases; junction bases outside the gene matches: 4. The V gene's germline CDR1 is ENHRY and CDR2 SYGVKD. The CDR3 spans 16 residues.

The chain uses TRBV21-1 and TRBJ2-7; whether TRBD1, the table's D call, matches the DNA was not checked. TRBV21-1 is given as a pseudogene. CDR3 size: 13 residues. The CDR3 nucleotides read TGTGCCAGCAGCAAAGCGGACACCTACGAGCAGTACTTC. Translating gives CASSKADTYEQYF.